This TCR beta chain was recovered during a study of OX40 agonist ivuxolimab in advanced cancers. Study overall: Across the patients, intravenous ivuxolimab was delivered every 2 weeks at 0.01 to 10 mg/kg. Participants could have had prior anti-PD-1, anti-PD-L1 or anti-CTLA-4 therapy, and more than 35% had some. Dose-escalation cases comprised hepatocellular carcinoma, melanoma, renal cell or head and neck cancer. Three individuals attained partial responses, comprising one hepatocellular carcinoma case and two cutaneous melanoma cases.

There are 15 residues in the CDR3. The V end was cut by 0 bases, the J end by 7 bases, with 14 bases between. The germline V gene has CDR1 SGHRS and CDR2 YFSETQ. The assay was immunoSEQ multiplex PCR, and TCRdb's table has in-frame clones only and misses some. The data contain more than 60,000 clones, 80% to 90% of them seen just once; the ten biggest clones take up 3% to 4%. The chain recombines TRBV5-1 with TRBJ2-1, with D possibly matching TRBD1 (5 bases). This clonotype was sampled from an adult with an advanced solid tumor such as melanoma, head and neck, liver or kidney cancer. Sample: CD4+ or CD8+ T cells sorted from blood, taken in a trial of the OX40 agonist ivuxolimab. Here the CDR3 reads CASSLGPAGRNEQFF. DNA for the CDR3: TGCGCCAGCAGCTTGGGGCCGGCAGGGCGGAATGAGCAGTTCTTC.